The 27 T cell receptor beta chains in this list originate from one sample, sequenced in a study of T cell responses to AZD1222 COVID-19 vaccine. The assay was immunoSEQ multiplex PCR, and TCRdb's table has in-frame clones only and misses some. In the table there are around 200,000 clones, 85% to 90% of which are singletons. Sample: peripheral blood, taken on day 0 of AZD1222 vaccination. The receptors stem from an adult in good health.

This clone was seen just once. The chain carries TRBV29-1 and TRBJ2-2, with TRBD2 identical over 8 bases. The CDR3 totals 13 residues. V trimming: 7 bases; J trimming: 4 bases; junction bases outside the gene matches: 5. In germline, CDR1 is SQVTM, CDR2 ANQGSEA. In DNA form, the CDR3 reads TGCAGCGCGAGCGGGAGCGGCACCGGGGAGCTGTTTTTT. Its protein is CSASGSGTGELFF.

The chain has TRBV5-8 and TRBJ1-1, with D possibly being TRBD1 (5 bases). Germline-derived CDR1 and CDR2 are SGHTS and YDEGEE. The germline V and J ends were trimmed by 3 bases and 4 bases, with 16 bases remaining between them. The CDR3 sequence is 15 residues long. In DNA, the CDR3 is TGTGCCAGCAGCTCCCGGGGGGGAGGAGGCACTGAAGCTTTCTTT. It codes for CASSSRGGGGTEAFF.

The rearrangement uses TRBV3-1 (or the pseudogene TRBV3-2) and TRBJ1-5; D is undetermined. Germline V CDR1 and CDR2: LGHDT, YNNKEL (reference sequence). The CDR3 is 15 residues long. V was shortened by 1 base and J by 7 bases, with 14 bases between the two germline ends. CDR3 in DNA: TGTGCCAGCAGCCAAGGTTTCGGGTCGGAGCAGCCCCAGCATTTT. This codes for CASSQGFGSEQPQHF.

The chain carries TRBV29-1 and TRBJ2-3, with D perhaps matching TRBD1 (8 bases). Germline V gene lookup returns CDR1 SQVTM and CDR2 ANQGSEA. This CDR3 has 16 amino acids. V gave up 8 bases and J gave up 0 bases, with 21 bases separating them. For the CDR3, the DNA is TGCAGCACCAAAGGGGGGGGGACAGGTAGCACAGATACGCAGTATTTT. Residues: CSTKGGGTGSTDTQYF.

The chain is built from TRBV6-1 and TRBJ1-2; no clear D gene. This CDR3 comprises 12 residues. Per the germline V gene, CDR1 is MNHNS and CDR2 is SASEGT. Trimming removed 3 bases from V and 8 bases from J, with 10 bases in between. The CDR3 DNA is TGTGCCAGCAGTGATTATGTACCCGGCTACACCTTC. Translating gives CASSDYVPGYTF.

This chain joins TRBV19 and TRBJ1-5; no definite D call. Germline CDR1 is LNHDA and CDR2 is SQIVND (reference sequence). This CDR3 has 13 residues. With 2 bases removed from V and 6 bases from J, the gap between germline ends came to 8 bases. CDR3 sequence reads: CASSIIPGQPQHF. CDR3 coding DNA: TGTGCCAGTAGTATAATACCGGGTCAGCCCCAGCATTTT.

This chain joins TRBV19 and TRBJ1-2; 12 nucleotides agree with TRBD1. Trimming took 10 bases from V and 6 from J; bases not matched to a gene: 6. Per germline, CDR1 LNHDA and CDR2 SQIVND (reference sequence). The CDR3 is 13 amino acids. The DNA for the CDR3 is TGTGCCACTCGGGACAGGGGGCCGGATGGCTACACCTTC. Translating gives CATRDRGPDGYTF.

The chain employs TRBV28 and TRBJ1-2; TRBD1 might be the D (5 bases). Per the germline V gene, CDR1 is MDHEN and CDR2 is SYDVKM. Trimming pared 10 bases from V and 8 bases from J, leaving 14 bases between. This CDR3 spans 11 amino acids. The CDR3 DNA reads as TGTGCCACCTACCGGAGGGGAGGCTACACCTTC. This sequence encodes CATYRRGGYTF.

The chain has TRBV7-3 and TRBJ2-3; D gene unclear. The CDR3 runs 13 residues. The V end lost 4 bases, the J end lost 5 bases, and 10 bases lay between the germline ends. In germline, CDR1 is SGHTA, CDR2 FQGTGA. The CDR3 reads CASSSSVGDTQYF. As DNA, the CDR3 is TGTGCCAGCAGCTCATCAGTGGGAGATACGCAGTATTTT. The variable domain in full, with the rest retrieved from reference TRBV7-3 and TRBJ2-3, is GAGVSQTPSNKVTEKGKYVELRCDPISGHTALYWYRQSLGQGPEFLIYFQGTGAADDSGLPNDRFFAVRPEGSVSTLKIQRTERGDSAVYLCASSSSVGDTQYFGPGTRLTVL.

This clone was observed once. The V gene is TRBV6-5, the J gene TRBJ2-3; 9 nucleotides align to TRBD1. The CDR3 runs to 15 residues. Germline CDR1 reads MNHEY; CDR2 reads SVGAGI. Losses at the gene ends were 1 base for V and 4 bases for J; bases not matched to a gene: 3. The CDR3 DNA reads as TGTGCCAGCAGTTACTACACAGGGGGCCCAGATACGCAGTATTTT. It is translated as CASSYYTGGPDTQYF.

The chain has TRBV12-3 or TRBV12-4 and TRBJ1-1, with D hard to call. CDR3 length: 13 amino acids. V gave up 3 bases and J gave up 7 bases, with 12 bases separating them. The CDR3 DNA follows: TGTGCCAGCAGTTTCGGGTGGGCCAATGAAGCTTTCTTT. Translation: CASSFGWANEAFF.

V is TRBV11-3 and J is TRBJ1-3; D ambiguous. The germline V gene has CDR1 SGHNT and CDR2 YENEEA. V gave up 4 bases and J gave up 3 bases, with 4 bases separating them. The CDR3 is 12 amino acids. This CDR3 reads CASSSDGNTIYF. The CDR3 DNA reads as TGTGCCAGCAGCTCTGATGGAAACACCATATATTTT.

The rearrangement joins TRBV14 to TRBJ2-7; D ambiguous. The CDR3 is made up of 14 amino acids. Between the trimmed V and J ends, which lost 0 bases and 0 bases, there was a span of 6 bases. The germline V gene has CDR1 SGHDN and CDR2 FVKESK. CDR3 DNA: TGTGCCAGCAGCCAAGACCCTGGCTCCTACGAGCAGTACTTC. As protein: CASSQDPGSYEQYF.

The rearrangement links TRBV7-9 to TRBJ2-1; D is ambiguous. This CDR3 has 13 amino acids. V gave up 1 base and J gave up 5 bases, with 6 bases separating them. The germline CDR1 and CDR2 sequences are SEHNR and FQNEAQ (reference sequence). CDR3 in DNA: TGTGCCAGCAGCTTAGGCGTCGACAATGAGCAGTTCTTC. It codes for CASSLGVDNEQFF.

V usage is TRBV5-1 and J usage is TRBJ2-3, with 7 bases matching TRBD1. Germline V gene data show CDR1 as SGHRS and CDR2 as YFSETQ. The length of the CDR3 is 14 residues. The ends lost 4 bases at V and 3 bases at J; junction bases unmatched: 5. The CDR3 bases are TGCGCCAGCAGCGAGACAGGGTGGACAGATACGCAGTATTTT. Translated, it gives CASSETGWTDTQYF. The variable domain in full, with the rest retrieved from reference TRBV5-1 and TRBJ2-3, is KAGVTQTPRYLIKTRGQQVTLSCSPISGHRSVSWYQQTPGQGLQFLFEYFSETQRNKGNFPGRFSGRQFSNSRSEMNVSTLELGDSALYLCASSETGWTDTQYFGPGTRLTVL.

The chain employs TRBV6-4 and TRBJ2-4, with D possibly TRBD2 on 5 matching bases. In germline, CDR1 is MRHNA, CDR2 SNTAGT. The V gene lost 0 bases and the J gene lost 0 bases, with 9 bases spanning the gap. The CDR3 is 16 residues long. The CDR3 DNA follows: TGTGCCAGCAGTGACTCAAGAGGGCTAGCCAAAAACATTCAGTACTTC. Residues: CASSDSRGLAKNIQYF.

The chain is built from TRBV30 and TRBJ1-3, with 7 bases fitting TRBD1. CDR1 and CDR2 (germline): GTSNPN, SVGIG (reference sequence). The CDR3 runs 15 residues. The trim removed 0 bases at V and 1 base at J, leaving 3 bases unmatched. The CDR3 region has the DNA TGTGCCTGGAGTGTCCCGACAGGGTCTGGAAACACCATATATTTT. It is translated as CAWSVPTGSGNTIYF.

The V and J genes are TRBV9 and TRBJ1-6, with 10 bases aligning to TRBD1. The V segment lost 0 bases and the J segment 12 bases; nucleotides outside the gene matches: 3. The CDR3 runs 14 residues. Germline V gene lookup returns CDR1 SGDLS and CDR2 YYNGEE. The CDR3 sequence is CASSVGTGGKPLHF. CDR3 coding DNA: TGTGCCAGCAGCGTAGGGACAGGGGGAAAACCCCTCCACTTT.

Comment on this clone: At one end, the junction sequence differs from germline, possibly due to a read error. The genes are TRBV6-6 and TRBJ1-3; 8 bases align to TRBD1. The CDR3 runs to 20 residues. Germline V CDR1 and CDR2: MNHNY, SVGAGI (reference sequence). CDR3: CASSYSEIWDRPRSGNTIYF. The CDR3 DNA reads as TGTGCCAGCAGCTACTCCGAGATATGGGACAGGCCTCGGTCTGGAAACACCATATATTTT.

This chain connects TRBV5-4 to TRBJ2-7, with D unclear. The CDR3 spans 15 residues. Looked up from germline, CDR1 is SGHNT and CDR2 is YYREEE (reference sequence). Trimming shortened V by 6 bases and J by 0 bases, and 16 bases separated the two germline ends. CDR3: CASTVGGPSSYEQYF. The CDR3 region has the DNA TGTGCCAGCACCGTGGGCGGCCCTAGCTCCTACGAGCAGTACTTC.

The chain links TRBV29-1 to TRBJ1-5, with D maybe TRBD1 (6 bases). Germline V CDR1 and CDR2: SQVTM, ANQGSEA. Trimming removed 5 bases from V and 0 bases from J, with 17 bases in between. The CDR3 covers 16 residues. The chain's CDR3 is CSVTTGLFNSNQPQHF. The DNA of the CDR3 is TGCAGCGTTACGACAGGCCTTTTTAATAGCAATCAGCCCCAGCATTTT.

The gene calls are TRBV9 and TRBJ2-2, with D unresolved. Germline values: CDR1 SGDLS, CDR2 YYNGEE. The V and J ends lost 2 bases and 4 bases respectively, with 9 bases between them. This CDR3 has 14 amino acids. CDR3 sequence reads: CASSVDGRTGELFF. Here the CDR3 DNA reads TGTGCCAGCAGCGTTGACGGGCGCACCGGGGAGCTGTTTTTT.

This clone was detected once. CDR3 in DNA: TGTGCCACCAGCACCCAGACAGAATTCTATGGCTACACCTTC. Protein: CATSTQTEFYGYTF. V and J are TRBV15 and TRBJ1-2, with D maybe TRBD1 (5 bases). V gave up 4 bases and J gave up 4 bases, with 13 bases separating them. The germline V gene has CDR1 LNHNV and CDR2 YYDKDF (reference sequence). The CDR3 extends over 14 amino acids.

In DNA, the CDR3 is TGCGCCAGCAGTGAGTCCGGAGGAAGGGAAGATACGCAGTATTTT. It specifies CASSESGGREDTQYF. The V call is TRBV10-1, the J call TRBJ2-3, with D maybe TRBD2 (5 bases). Germline assignment: CDR1 WNHNN and CDR2 SYGVQD (reference sequence). Trimming pared 0 bases from V and 5 bases from J, leaving 12 bases between. The CDR3 spans 15 residues.

This clone was seen only once. The chain employs TRBV10-2 and TRBJ1-5; D gene uncertain. This CDR3 has 13 amino acids. Trimming removed 2 bases at V and 5 bases at J, with 7 bases between. The germline CDR1 and CDR2 sequences are WSHSY and SAAADI. CDR3 in amino acids: CASSEVKDQPQHF. CDR3 DNA: TGCGCCAGCAGTGAGGTCAAAGATCAGCCCCAGCATTTT.

This chain joins TRBV6-5 and TRBJ1-3; weak D call: TRBD1 (5 bases). Between the trimmed V and J ends, which lost 6 bases and 0 bases, there was a span of 12 bases. The germline CDR1 and CDR2 sequences are MNHEY and SVGAGI. The CDR3 runs to 15 residues. The CDR3 is CASRATVSSGNTIYF. DNA for the CDR3: TGTGCCAGCAGAGCGACAGTGAGCTCTGGAAACACCATATATTTT.

In this sample, this clone turned up once. In nucleotides, the CDR3 is TGTGCCAGCAGCCCTGGACAGGGCTCCTACAATGAGCAGTTCTTC. As protein: CASSPGQGSYNEQFF. V and J are TRBV5-5 and TRBJ2-1; TRBD1 matches at 8 bases. The CDR3 loop spans 15 amino acids. Germline loops: CDR1 SGHKS, CDR2 YYEKEE (reference sequence). Trimming removed 4 bases from V and 0 bases from J; junction bases left unmatched: 3.